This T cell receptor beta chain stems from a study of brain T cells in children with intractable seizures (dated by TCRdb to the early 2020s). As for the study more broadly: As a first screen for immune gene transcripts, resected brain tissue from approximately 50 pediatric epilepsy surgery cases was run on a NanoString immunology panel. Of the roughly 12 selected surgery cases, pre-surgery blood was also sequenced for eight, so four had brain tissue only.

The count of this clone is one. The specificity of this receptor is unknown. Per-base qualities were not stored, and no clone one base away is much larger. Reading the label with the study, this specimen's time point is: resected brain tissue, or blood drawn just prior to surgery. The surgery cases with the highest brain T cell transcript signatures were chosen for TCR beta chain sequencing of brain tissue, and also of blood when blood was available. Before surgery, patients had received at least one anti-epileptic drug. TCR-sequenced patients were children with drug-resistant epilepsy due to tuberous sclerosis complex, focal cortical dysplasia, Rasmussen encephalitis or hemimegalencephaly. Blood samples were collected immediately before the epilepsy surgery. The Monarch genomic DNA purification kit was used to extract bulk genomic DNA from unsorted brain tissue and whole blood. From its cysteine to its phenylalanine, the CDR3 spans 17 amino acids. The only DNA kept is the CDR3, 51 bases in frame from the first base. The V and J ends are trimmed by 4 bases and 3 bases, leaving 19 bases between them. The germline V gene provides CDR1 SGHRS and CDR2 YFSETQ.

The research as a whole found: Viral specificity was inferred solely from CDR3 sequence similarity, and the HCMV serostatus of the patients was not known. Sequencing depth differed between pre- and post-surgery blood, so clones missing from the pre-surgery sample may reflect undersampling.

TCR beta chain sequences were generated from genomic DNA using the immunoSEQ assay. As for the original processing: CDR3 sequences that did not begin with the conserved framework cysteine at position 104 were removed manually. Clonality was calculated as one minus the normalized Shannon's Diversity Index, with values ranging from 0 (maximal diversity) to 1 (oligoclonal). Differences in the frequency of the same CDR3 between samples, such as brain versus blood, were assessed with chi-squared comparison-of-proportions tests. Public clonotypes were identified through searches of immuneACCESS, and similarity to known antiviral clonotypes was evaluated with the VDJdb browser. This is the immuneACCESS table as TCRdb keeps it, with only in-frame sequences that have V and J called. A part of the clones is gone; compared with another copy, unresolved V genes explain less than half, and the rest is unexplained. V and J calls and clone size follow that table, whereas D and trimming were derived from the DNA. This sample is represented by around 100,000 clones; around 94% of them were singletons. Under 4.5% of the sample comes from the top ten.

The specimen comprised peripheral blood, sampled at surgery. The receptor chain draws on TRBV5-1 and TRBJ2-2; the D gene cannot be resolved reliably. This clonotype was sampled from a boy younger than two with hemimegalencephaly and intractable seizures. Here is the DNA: TGCGCCAGCAGCCGGCTCGTACAACCGCCTGACACCGGGGAGCTGTTTTTT. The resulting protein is CASSRLVQPPDTGELFF.